Described below is a single T cell receptor (beta chain) sequence and its context. Antigen unknown. The sample is drawn from a study of shared clonotypes between healthy human individuals. Overall study findings and caveats: When compared with the clonotypes that were shared by all four sorted-subset donors, the non-shared clonotypes turned out to have lower generation probabilities. Naive CD4 clonotype sharing across four donors was approximately 5.2%.

CD45RO-negative cells were positively selected for CCR7, leaving out terminally differentiated effector memory CD45RA+ cells. Donors, healthy HIV-negative adults, lacked recent acute infections or vaccinations. Looked up from germline, CDR1 is MNHEY and CDR2 is SVGAGI. The CDR3 has 15 amino acids. Trimming at V came to 1 base and at J to 5 bases, leaving 7 bases not matched to a gene. The table came from immunoSEQ multiplex PCR; TCRdb's copy has only in-frame clones and leaves some out. The data hold about 2.1 million clones, with 90% to 95% observed a single time. This TCR came from a man aged 18 to 30 in good health. Some clones in this sample may be carry-over from other donors' samples. The rearrangement joins TRBV6-5 to TRBJ2-7; 8 bases map to TRBD1. Material for sequencing was naive CD8+ T cells from PBMCs. The CDR3 region has the DNA TGTGCCAGCAGTTACTACAGGACAGGGAACGACGAGCAGTACTTC. It specifies CASSYYRTGNDEQYF.